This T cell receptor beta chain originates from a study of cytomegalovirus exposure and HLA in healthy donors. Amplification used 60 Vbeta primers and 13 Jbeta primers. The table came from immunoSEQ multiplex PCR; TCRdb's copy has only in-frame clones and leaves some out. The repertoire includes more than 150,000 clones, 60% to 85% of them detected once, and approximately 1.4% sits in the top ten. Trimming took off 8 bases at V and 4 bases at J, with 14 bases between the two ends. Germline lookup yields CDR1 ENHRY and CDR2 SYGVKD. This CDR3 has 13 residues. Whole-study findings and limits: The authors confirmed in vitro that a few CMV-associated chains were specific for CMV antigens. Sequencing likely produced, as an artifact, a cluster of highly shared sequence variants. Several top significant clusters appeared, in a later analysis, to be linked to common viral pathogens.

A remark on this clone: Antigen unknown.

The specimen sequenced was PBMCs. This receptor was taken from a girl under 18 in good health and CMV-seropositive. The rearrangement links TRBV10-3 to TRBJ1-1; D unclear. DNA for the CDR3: TGTGCCATCCGCCGCCCCGGGATCACTGAAGCTTTCTTT. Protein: CAIRRPGITEAFF.